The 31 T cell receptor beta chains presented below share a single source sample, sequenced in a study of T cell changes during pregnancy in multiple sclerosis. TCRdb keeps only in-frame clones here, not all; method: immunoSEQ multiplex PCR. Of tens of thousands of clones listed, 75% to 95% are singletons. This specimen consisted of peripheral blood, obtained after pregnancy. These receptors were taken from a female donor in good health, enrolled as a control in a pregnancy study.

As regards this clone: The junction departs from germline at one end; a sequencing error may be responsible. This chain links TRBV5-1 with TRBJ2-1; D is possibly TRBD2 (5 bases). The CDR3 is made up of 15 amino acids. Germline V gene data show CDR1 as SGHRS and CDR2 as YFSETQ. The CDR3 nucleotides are TGCGCCAGCAGCTTGAACCTAGCCTCCGACAATGAGCAGTTCTTC. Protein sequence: CASSLNLASDNEQFF. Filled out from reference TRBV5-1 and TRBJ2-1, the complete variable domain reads KAGVTQTPRYLIKTRGQQVTLSCSPISGHRSVSWYQQTPGQGLQFLFEYFSETQRNKGNFPGRFSGRQFSNSRSEMNVSTLELGDSALYLCASSLNLASDNEQFFGPGTRLTVL.

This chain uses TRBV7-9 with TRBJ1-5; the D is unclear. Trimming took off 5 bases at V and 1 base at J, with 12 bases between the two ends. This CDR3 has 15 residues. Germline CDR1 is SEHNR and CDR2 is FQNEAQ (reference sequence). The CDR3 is CASSDEGVSNQPQHF. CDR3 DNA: TGTGCCAGCAGCGACGAGGGCGTAAGCAATCAGCCCCAGCATTTT. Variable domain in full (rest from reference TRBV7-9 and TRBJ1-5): DTGVSQNPRHKITKRGQNVTFRCDPISEHNRLYWYRQTLGQGPEFLTYFQNEAQLEKSRLLSDRFSAERPKGSFSTLEIQRTEQGDSAMYLCASSDEGVSNQPQHFGDGTRLSIL.

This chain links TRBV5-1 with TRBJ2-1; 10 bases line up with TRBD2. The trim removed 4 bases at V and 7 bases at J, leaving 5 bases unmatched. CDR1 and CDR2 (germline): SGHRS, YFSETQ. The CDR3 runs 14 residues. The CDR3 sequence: CASSDASGGNEQFF. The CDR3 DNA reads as TGCGCCAGCAGCGACGCTAGCGGGGGTAATGAGCAGTTCTTC.

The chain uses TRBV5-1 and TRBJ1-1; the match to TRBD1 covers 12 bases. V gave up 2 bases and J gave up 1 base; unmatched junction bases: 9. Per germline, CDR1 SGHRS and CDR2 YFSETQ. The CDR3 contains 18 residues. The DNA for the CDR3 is TGCGCCAGCAGCTTTCACCGGGACAGGGGGCCCGGGAACACTGAAGCTTTCTTT. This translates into CASSFHRDRGPGNTEAFF.

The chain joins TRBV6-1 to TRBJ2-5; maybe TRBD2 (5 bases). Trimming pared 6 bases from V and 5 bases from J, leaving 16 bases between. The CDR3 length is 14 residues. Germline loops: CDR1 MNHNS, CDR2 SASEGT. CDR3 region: CASRGDGGPETQYF. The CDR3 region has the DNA TGTGCCAGCAGGGGCGACGGCGGGCCGGAGACCCAGTACTTC.

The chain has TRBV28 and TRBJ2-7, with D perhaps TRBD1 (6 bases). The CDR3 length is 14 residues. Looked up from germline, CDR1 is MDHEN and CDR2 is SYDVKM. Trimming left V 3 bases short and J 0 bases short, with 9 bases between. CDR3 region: CASSLGHTSYEQYF. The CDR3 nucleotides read TGTGCCAGCAGTTTGGGACACACCTCCTACGAGCAGTACTTC.

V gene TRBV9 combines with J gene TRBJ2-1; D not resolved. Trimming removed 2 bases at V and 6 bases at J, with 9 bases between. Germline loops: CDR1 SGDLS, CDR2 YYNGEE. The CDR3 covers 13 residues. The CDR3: CASSVHLANEQFF. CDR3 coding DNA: TGTGCCAGCAGCGTTCATTTAGCCAATGAGCAGTTCTTC. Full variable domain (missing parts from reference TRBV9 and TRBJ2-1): DSGVTQTPKHLITATGQRVTLRCSPRSGDLSVYWYQQSLDQGLQFLIQYYNGEERAKGNILERFSAQQFPDLHSELNLSSLELGDSALYFCASSVHLANEQFFGPGTRLTVL.

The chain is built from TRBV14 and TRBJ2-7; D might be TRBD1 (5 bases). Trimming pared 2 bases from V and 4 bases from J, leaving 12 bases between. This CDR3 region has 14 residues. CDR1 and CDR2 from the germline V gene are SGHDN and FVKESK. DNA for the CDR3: TGTGCCAGCAGCCAACAGGGTTTGGCGTACGAGCAGTACTTC. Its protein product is CASSQQGLAYEQYF.

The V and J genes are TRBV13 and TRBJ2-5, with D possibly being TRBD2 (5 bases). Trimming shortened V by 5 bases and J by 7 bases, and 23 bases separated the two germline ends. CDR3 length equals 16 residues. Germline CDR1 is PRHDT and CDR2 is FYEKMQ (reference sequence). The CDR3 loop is CASSPTAGAGGVTQYF. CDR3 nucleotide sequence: TGTGCCAGCAGCCCGACGGCGGGCGCGGGCGGTGTGACCCAGTACTTC. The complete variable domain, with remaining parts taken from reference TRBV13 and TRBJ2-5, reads AAGVIQSPRHLIKEKRETATLKCYPIPRHDTVYWYQQGPGQDPQFLISFYEKMQSDKGSIPDRFSAQQFSDYHSELNMSSLELGDSALYFCASSPTAGAGGVTQYFGPGTRLLVL.

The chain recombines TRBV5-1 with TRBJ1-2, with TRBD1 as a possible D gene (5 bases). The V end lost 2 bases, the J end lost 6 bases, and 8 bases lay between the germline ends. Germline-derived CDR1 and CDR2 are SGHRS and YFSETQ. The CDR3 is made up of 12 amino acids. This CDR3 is CASSLSGHGYTF. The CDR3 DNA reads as TGCGCCAGCAGCTTATCAGGGCATGGCTACACCTTC.

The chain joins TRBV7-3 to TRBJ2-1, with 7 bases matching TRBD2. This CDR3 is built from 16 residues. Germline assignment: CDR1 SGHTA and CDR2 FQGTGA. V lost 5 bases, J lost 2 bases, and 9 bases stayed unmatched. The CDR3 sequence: CASSTGGTIAYNEQFF. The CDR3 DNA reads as TGTGCCAGCAGCACCGGAGGGACTATAGCCTACAATGAGCAGTTCTTC.

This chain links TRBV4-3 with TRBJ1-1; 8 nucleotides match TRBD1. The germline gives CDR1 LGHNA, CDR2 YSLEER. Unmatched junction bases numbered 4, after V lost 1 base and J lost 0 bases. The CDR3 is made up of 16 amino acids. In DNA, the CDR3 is TGCGCCAGCAGCCAAGGTAGGACAGGGATGAACACTGAAGCTTTCTTT. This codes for CASSQGRTGMNTEAFF.

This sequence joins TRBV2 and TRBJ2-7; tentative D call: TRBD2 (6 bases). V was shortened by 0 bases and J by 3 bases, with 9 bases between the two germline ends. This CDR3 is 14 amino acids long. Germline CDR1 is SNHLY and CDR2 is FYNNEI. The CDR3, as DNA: TGTGCCAGCAGTGAAGCGCGGGGTTTCTACGAGCAGTACTTC. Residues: CASSEARGFYEQYF.

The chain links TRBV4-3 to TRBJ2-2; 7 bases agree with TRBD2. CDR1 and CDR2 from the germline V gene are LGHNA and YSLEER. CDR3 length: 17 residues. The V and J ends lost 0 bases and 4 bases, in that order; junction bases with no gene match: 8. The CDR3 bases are TGCGCCAGCAGCCAAGATCTTCCCGGCGGGGGCACCGGGGAGCTGTTTTTT. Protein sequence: CASSQDLPGGGTGELFF.

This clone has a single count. The CDR3 nucleotides are TGTGCCAGCAGCCAAGAGCGAGGGCAGGACACTAATGAAAAACTGTTTTTT. Translated: CASSQERGQDTNEKLFF. The chain has TRBV4-2 and TRBJ1-4; no clear D. Germline CDR1 is LGHNA and CDR2 is YNFKEQ. The V and J ends lost 0 bases and 2 bases respectively, with 13 bases between them. The CDR3 is 17 residues long.

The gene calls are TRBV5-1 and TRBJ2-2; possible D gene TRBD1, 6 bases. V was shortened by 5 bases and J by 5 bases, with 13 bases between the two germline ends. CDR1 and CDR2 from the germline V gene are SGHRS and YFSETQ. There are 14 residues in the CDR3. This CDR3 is CASRNNRVTGELFF. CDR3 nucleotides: TGCGCCAGCAGAAATAACAGGGTAACCGGGGAGCTGTTTTTT.

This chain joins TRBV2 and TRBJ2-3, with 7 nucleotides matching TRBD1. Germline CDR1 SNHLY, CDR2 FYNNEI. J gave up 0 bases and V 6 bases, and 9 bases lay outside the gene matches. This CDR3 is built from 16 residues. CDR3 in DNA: TGTGCCAGCAGGGGTAGACAGGGCTCTAGCACAGATACGCAGTATTTT. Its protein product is CASRGRQGSSTDTQYF.

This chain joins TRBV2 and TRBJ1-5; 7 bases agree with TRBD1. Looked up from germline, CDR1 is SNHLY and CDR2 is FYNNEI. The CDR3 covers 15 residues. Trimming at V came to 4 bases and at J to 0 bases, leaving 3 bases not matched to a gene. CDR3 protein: CASSGDSYSNQPQHF. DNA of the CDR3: TGTGCCAGCAGTGGGGACAGCTATAGCAATCAGCCCCAGCATTTT.

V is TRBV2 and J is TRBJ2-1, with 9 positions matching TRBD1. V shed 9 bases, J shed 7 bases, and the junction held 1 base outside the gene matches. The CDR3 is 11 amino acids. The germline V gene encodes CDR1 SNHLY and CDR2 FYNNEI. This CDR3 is CARDRGNEQFF. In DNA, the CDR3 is TGTGCCAGGGACAGGGGAAATGAGCAGTTCTTC.

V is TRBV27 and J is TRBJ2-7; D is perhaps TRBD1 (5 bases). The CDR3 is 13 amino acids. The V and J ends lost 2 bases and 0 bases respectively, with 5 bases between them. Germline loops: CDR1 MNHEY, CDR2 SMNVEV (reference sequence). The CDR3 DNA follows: TGTGCCAGCAGTTTAGACAGCTCCTACGAGCAGTACTTC. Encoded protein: CASSLDSSYEQYF.

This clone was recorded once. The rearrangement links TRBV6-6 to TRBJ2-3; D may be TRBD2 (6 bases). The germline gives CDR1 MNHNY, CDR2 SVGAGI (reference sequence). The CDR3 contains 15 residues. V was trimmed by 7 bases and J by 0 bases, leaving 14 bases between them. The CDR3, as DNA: TGTGCCAGCACCAATCCTAGCGCTAGCACAGATACGCAGTATTTT. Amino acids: CASTNPSASTDTQYF.

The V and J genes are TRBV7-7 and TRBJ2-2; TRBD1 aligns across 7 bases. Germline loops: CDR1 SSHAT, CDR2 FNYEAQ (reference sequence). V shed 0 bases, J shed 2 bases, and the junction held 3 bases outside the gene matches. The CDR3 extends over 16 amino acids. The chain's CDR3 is CASSLAGGRNTGELFF. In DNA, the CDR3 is TGTGCCAGCAGCTTAGCAGGGGGCCGAAACACCGGGGAGCTGTTTTTT.

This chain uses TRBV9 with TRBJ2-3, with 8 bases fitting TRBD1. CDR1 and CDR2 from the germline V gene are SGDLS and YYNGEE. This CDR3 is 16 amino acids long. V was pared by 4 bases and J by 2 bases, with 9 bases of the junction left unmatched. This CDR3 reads CASSLRTGKVTDTQYF. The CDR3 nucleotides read TGTGCCAGCAGCCTGCGGACAGGGAAGGTCACAGATACGCAGTATTTT.

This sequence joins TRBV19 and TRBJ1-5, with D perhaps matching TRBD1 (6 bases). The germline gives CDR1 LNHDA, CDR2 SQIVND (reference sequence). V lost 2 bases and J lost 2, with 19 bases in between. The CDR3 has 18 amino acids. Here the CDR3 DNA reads TGTGCCAGTAGTATAAGGGGGTCAGGGTGGTTCGGCAATCAGCCCCAGCATTTT. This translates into CASSIRGSGWFGNQPQHF.

The CDR3: CASSQDGGQGLSYNEQFF. The CDR3 DNA sequence: TGCGCCAGCAGCCAAGATGGGGGACAGGGTCTCTCCTACAATGAGCAGTTCTTC. J is TRBJ2-1 and V is TRBV4-3; TRBD1 agrees at 9 bases. There are 18 residues in the CDR3. Germline V gene data show CDR1 as LGHNA and CDR2 as YSLEER. The V gene end was trimmed by 0 bases and the J gene end by 0 bases; junction bases not matched to a gene: 6.

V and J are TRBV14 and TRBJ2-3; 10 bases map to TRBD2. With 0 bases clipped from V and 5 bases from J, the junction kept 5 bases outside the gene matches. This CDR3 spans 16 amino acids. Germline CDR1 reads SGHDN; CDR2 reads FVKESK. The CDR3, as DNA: TGTGCCAGCAGCCAAGATCTAGCGGGGGCGGGAGATACGCAGTATTTT. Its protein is CASSQDLAGAGDTQYF.

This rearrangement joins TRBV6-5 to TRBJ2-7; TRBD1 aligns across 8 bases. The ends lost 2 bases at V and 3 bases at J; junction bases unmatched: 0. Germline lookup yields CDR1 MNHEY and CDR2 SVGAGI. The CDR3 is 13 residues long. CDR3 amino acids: CASSYTGGYEQYF. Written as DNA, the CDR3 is TGTGCCAGCAGTTACACAGGGGGCTACGAGCAGTACTTC.

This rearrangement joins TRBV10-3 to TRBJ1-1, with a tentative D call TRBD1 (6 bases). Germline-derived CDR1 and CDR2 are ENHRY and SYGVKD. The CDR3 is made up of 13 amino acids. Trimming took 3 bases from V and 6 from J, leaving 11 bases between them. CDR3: CAISEGGAPEAFF. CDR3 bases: TGTGCCATCAGTGAAGGGGGGGCCCCTGAAGCTTTCTTT.

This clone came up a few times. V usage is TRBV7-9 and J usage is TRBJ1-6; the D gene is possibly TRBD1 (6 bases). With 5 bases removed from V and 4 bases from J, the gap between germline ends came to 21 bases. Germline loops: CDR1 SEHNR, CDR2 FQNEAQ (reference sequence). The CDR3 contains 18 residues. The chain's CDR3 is CASSRGQLPPKYNSPLHF. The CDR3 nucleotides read TGTGCCAGCAGCCGGGGACAACTCCCCCCAAAGTATAATTCACCCCTCCACTTT.

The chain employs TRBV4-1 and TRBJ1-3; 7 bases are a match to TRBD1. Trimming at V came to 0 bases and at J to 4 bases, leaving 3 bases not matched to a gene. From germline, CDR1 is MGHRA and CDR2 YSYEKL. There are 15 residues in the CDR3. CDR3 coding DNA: TGCGCCAGCAGCCAAGAACAGGGGCTGGGAAACACCATATATTTT. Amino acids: CASSQEQGLGNTIYF.

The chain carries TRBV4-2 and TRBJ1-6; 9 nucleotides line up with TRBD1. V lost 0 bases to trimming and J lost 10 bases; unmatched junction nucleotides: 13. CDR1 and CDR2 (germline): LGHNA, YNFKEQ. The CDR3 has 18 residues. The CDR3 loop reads CASSQDQGRDRAKSPLHF. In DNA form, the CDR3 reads TGTGCCAGCAGCCAAGACCAAGGCCGGGACAGGGCCAAATCACCCCTCCACTTT.